Below are 26 T cell receptor beta chains sequenced from a single sample in a study of cytomegalovirus exposure and HLA in healthy donors. The PCR ran on 60 Vbeta and 13 Jbeta primers. The table came from immunoSEQ multiplex PCR; TCRdb's copy has only in-frame clones and leaves some out. The sample records 150,000 to 180,000 clones, over 65% being singletons. Sequencing was performed on PBMCs. These TCRs come from a man aged 30-40 years in good health and CMV-seronegative.

J is TRBJ2-7 and V is TRBV11-3; 9 nucleotides align to TRBD1. V trimming: 2 bases; J trimming: 5 bases; junction bases outside the gene matches: 7. The CDR3 consists of 15 residues. Germline-derived CDR1 and CDR2 are SGHNT and YENEEA. The CDR3 sequence is CASSLSGTGRNEQYF. As DNA, the CDR3 is TGTGCCAGCAGCTTATCCGGGACAGGGAGGAACGAGCAGTACTTC.

V is TRBV28 and J is TRBJ2-3; no clear D. This CDR3 is 12 amino acids long. V was trimmed by 5 bases and J by 4 bases, leaving 7 bases between them. Germline V gene sequence: CDR1 MDHEN, CDR2 SYDVKM. The DNA for the CDR3 is TGTGCCAGCAGTAGTGGCCCAGATACGCAGTATTTT. This encodes CASSSGPDTQYF.

This clone was observed a handful of times. J is TRBJ2-1 and V is TRBV27; 16 positions agree with TRBD2. The CDR3 runs 16 residues. V shed 4 bases, J shed 5 bases, and the junction held 2 bases outside the gene matches. The V gene's germline CDR1 is MNHEY and CDR2 SMNVEV (reference sequence). Written as DNA, the CDR3 is TGTGCCAGCAGTTGGGGACTAGCGGGGGGGAACAATGAGCAGTTCTTC. It encodes CASSWGLAGGNNEQFF.

The genes are TRBV6-1 and TRBJ1-5; 9 bases line up with TRBD1. Germline V gene data show CDR1 as MNHNS and CDR2 as SASEGT. The CDR3 is made up of 15 amino acids. Germline trimming cut 8 bases from V and 6 bases from J; bases unmatched to any gene: 11. In DNA, the CDR3 is TGTGCCAGCCAAAGCGGGACAGGGAGTACTCAGCCCCAGCATTTT. Encoded protein: CASQSGTGSTQPQHF.

This clone was counted a single time. The rearrangement joins TRBV7-8 to TRBJ2-7; 8 positions match TRBD2. The CDR3 length is 15 residues. Per germline, CDR1 SGHVS and CDR2 FQNEAQ. V shed 0 bases and J 5 bases; nucleotides not matched to a gene: 6. The CDR3 loop is CASSLAGSGVDEQYF. DNA of the CDR3: TGTGCCAGCAGCTTAGCGGGTAGCGGGGTGGACGAGCAGTACTTC.

The rearrangement uses TRBV16 and TRBJ1-5; a weak D match, TRBD1 (5 bases). Trimming left V 2 bases short and J 7 bases short, with 12 bases between. Germline V CDR1 and CDR2: KGHSY, FQNENV. The CDR3 extends over 14 amino acids. The CDR3, as DNA: TGTGCCAGCAGCCAAGGCCCCCAGGGCCAGCCCCAGCATTTT. Protein product: CASSQGPQGQPQHF.

For the CDR3, the DNA is TGCAGCGTTCCCACCGCGGCCTATGAAAAACTGTTTTTT. Its translation is CSVPTAAYEKLFF. The chain combines TRBV29-1 with TRBJ1-4, with D hard to call. Germline lookup yields CDR1 SQVTM and CDR2 ANQGSEA. V lost 5 bases and J lost 6, with 13 bases in between. The CDR3 sequence is 13 residues long.

This clone was detected once. This chain links TRBV27 with TRBJ2-2; D is uncertain. There are 13 residues in the CDR3. Trimming removed 6 bases at V and 2 bases at J, with 7 bases between. Germline values: CDR1 MNHEY, CDR2 SMNVEV (reference sequence). CDR3 sequence: CASRPDNTGELFF. The CDR3 nucleotides are TGTGCCAGCAGGCCAGATAACACCGGGGAGCTGTTTTTT.

The V call is TRBV5-4, the J call TRBJ2-7; weak D call: TRBD2 (6 bases). The germline V gene has CDR1 SGHNT and CDR2 YYREEE (reference sequence). The CDR3 has 14 amino acids. The V gene lost 4 bases and the J gene lost 3 bases, with 14 bases spanning the gap. The CDR3 sequence is CASSEPGLDYEQYF. The CDR3 coding sequence is TGTGCCAGCAGCGAACCGGGACTCGACTACGAGCAGTACTTC.

The genes are TRBV28 and TRBJ1-5, with 7 bases lining up with TRBD1. The V segment lost 2 bases and the J segment 6 bases; nucleotides outside the gene matches: 13. The CDR3 is 17 amino acids. Germline V CDR1 and CDR2: MDHEN, SYDVKM. The CDR3 sequence: CASSLPIDRASGQPQHF. In nucleotides, the CDR3 is TGTGCCAGCAGTTTACCTATCGACAGGGCCTCGGGTCAGCCCCAGCATTTT.

This clone has just one count. V gene TRBV27 combines with J gene TRBJ1-4; the match to TRBD1 covers 7 bases. This CDR3 has 15 residues. V was clipped by 5 bases and J by 4 bases; unmatched bases: 7. Germline CDR1 reads MNHEY; CDR2 reads SMNVEV (reference sequence). CDR3 region: CASSQNRGGNEKLFF. The CDR3 DNA reads TGTGCCAGCAGTCAGAACAGGGGTGGTAATGAAAAACTGTTTTTT.

V gene TRBV11-2 combines with J gene TRBJ1-4, with 11 bases that match TRBD1. The CDR3 has 15 amino acids. Germline V gene data show CDR1 as SGHAT and CDR2 as FQNNGV. J lost 4 bases, V lost 5 bases, and 3 bases had no gene match. The CDR3 region is CASSLGTGGNEKLFF. CDR3 DNA sequence: TGTGCCAGCAGCCTAGGGACAGGGGGTAATGAAAAACTGTTTTTT.

This sequence joins TRBV29-1 and TRBJ1-2; 10 nucleotides align to TRBD1. V dropped 4 bases and J dropped 7; count of bases not matched to a gene: 3. CDR3 length equals 12 residues. The germline V gene encodes CDR1 SQVTM and CDR2 ANQGSEA. The CDR3 sequence is CSVVRDRGGYTF. The CDR3 bases are TGCAGCGTTGTCCGGGACAGGGGTGGCTACACCTTC.

A word on this clone: This same CDR3 is encoded by further DNA sequences in the sample. DNA of the CDR3: TGTGCCAGCAGCCTGGCACTAGCGGGGTACGAGCAGTACTTC. Its translation is CASSLALAGYEQYF. This chain joins TRBV7-2 and TRBJ2-7; TRBD2 agrees at 10 bases. The V and J ends lost 5 bases and 4 bases, in that order; junction bases with no gene match: 5. Germline V gives CDR1 SGHTA, CDR2 FQGNSA. The CDR3 covers 14 residues.

As regards this clone: One end of the junction varies from germline; a read error may be responsible. This chain connects TRBV7-9 to TRBJ2-7; D is undetermined. The CDR3 is 12 residues long. The germline gives CDR1 SEHNR, CDR2 FQNEAQ (reference sequence). Written as DNA, the CDR3 is TGTTCCAGCAGCTTAGGAGTGGACGAGCAGTACTTC. It specifies CSSSLGVDEQYF.

The chain combines TRBV28 with TRBJ1-6, with 7 bases aligning to TRBD1. The CDR3 length is 13 residues. Germline CDR1 MDHEN, CDR2 SYDVKM. V shed 10 bases and J 3 bases; nucleotides not matched to a gene: 3. The CDR3 loop is CAISGGYNSPLHF. CDR3 nucleotide sequence: TGTGCCATTTCAGGGGGCTATAATTCACCCCTCCACTTT. The full variable domain, in which reference TRBV28 and TRBJ1-6 provide the parts outside the CDR3, is DVKVTQSSRYLVKRTGEKVFLECVQDMDHENMFWYRQDPGLGLRLIYFSYDVKMKEKGDIPEGYSVSREKKERFSLILESASTNQTSMYLCAISGGYNSPLHFGNGTRLTVT.

This rearrangement joins TRBV27 to TRBJ1-1; 7 nucleotides align to TRBD1. CDR3 length: 14 amino acids. V lost 6 bases and J lost 7; bases outside the gene matches: 11. CDR1 and CDR2 from the germline V gene are MNHEY and SMNVEV (reference sequence). The CDR3 protein is CASSLKGARDEAFF. CDR3 sequence (DNA): TGTGCCAGCAGCCTAAAGGGGGCGCGGGATGAAGCTTTCTTT.

The V and J genes are TRBV6-5 and TRBJ2-7, with 9 nucleotides matching TRBD1. CDR3 size: 16 residues. CDR1 and CDR2 (germline): MNHEY, SVGAGI. The V and J ends lost 0 bases and 2 bases, in that order; junction bases with no gene match: 5. CDR3 bases: TGTGCCAGCAGTTACTCCGTTGACAGGGGGACCTACGAGCAGTACTTC. Its protein is CASSYSVDRGTYEQYF.

The V and J genes are TRBV19 and TRBJ1-5; D is undetermined. Trimming left V 2 bases short and J 7 bases short, with 12 bases between. Germline CDR1 and CDR2: LNHDA and SQIVND (reference sequence). This CDR3 is built from 14 residues. CDR3 sequence (DNA): TGTGCCAGTAGTATAATAGAAGCCCGACAGCCCCAGCATTTT. It specifies CASSIIEARQPQHF.

This chain links TRBV5-1 with TRBJ2-7; 9 bases map to TRBD1. V trimming: 0 bases; J trimming: 4 bases; junction bases outside the gene matches: 2. Germline V gene lookup returns CDR1 SGHRS and CDR2 YFSETQ. The CDR3 length is 14 residues. CDR3 nucleotide sequence: TGCGCCAGCAGCTTGGACAGGGGGCATTACGAGCAGTACTTC. Translated: CASSLDRGHYEQYF.

The DNA for the CDR3 is TGCGCCAGCAGCTTGGGCACTCTTATTGGAAACACCATATATTTT. This translates into CASSLGTLIGNTIYF. J is TRBJ1-3 and V is TRBV5-1; D ambiguous. CDR3 length: 15 amino acids. Trimming shortened V by 0 bases and J by 3 bases, and 10 bases separated the two germline ends. CDR1 and CDR2 from the germline V gene are SGHRS and YFSETQ.

As for this clone: The sample holds other DNA sequences that translate to the same CDR3. This rearrangement joins TRBV28 to TRBJ2-7; D remains ambiguous. CDR1 is MDHEN and CDR2 is SYDVKM in the germline V gene. The CDR3 consists of 10 residues. Trimming took 5 bases from V and 3 from J, leaving 2 bases between them. This CDR3 is CASSRYEQYF. The CDR3 DNA reads TGTGCCAGCAGTCGCTACGAGCAGTACTTC.

The chain has TRBV6-1 and TRBJ1-1, with 8 bases matching TRBD1. V was clipped by 9 bases and J by 0 bases; unmatched bases: 3. Germline V gene data show CDR1 as MNHNS and CDR2 as SASEGT. The CDR3 consists of 13 residues. The CDR3 spells CASSGQVNTEAFF. The DNA for the CDR3 is TGTGCCAGTTCGGGACAGGTGAACACTGAAGCTTTCTTT.

The gene calls are TRBV7-9 and TRBJ2-3; 9 bases fit TRBD2. V lost 5 bases, J lost 0 bases, and 3 bases stayed unmatched. CDR1 SEHNR and CDR2 FQNEAQ come from the germline V gene (reference sequence). The CDR3 is 15 residues long. CDR3: CASSPTSGSTDTQYF. CDR3 sequence (DNA): TGTGCCAGCAGCCCTACTAGCGGGAGCACAGATACGCAGTATTTT.

The V and J genes are TRBV19 and TRBJ2-7, with 8 bases lining up with TRBD1. This CDR3 contains 16 residues. Germline CDR1 is LNHDA and CDR2 is SQIVND (reference sequence). The ends lost 0 bases at V and 6 bases at J; junction bases unmatched: 10. The CDR3 is CASSIDPGTGFSEQYF. The CDR3 DNA follows: TGTGCCAGTAGTATAGACCCCGGGACAGGTTTCTCCGAGCAGTACTTC.

Only a few counts were recorded for this clone. V is TRBV6-5 and J is TRBJ1-4; 11 nucleotides agree with TRBD1. CDR1 is MNHEY, CDR2 SVGAGI, per germline. This CDR3 contains 15 residues. V dropped 6 bases and J dropped 2; count of bases not matched to a gene: 2. The chain's CDR3 is CASSGTGGTNEKLFF. The CDR3, as DNA: TGTGCCAGCAGCGGGACAGGGGGTACTAATGAAAAACTGTTTTTT.